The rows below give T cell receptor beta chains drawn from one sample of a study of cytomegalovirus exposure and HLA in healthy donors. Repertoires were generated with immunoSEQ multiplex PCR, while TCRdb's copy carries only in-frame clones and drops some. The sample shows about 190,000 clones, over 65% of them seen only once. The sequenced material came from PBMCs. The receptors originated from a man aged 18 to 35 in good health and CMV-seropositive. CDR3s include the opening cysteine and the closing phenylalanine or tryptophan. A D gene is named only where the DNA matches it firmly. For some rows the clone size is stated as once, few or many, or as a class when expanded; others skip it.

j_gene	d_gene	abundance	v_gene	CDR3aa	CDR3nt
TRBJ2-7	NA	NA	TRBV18	CASSRDSRDEQYF	TGTGCCAGCTCACGGGACTCGCGGGACGAGCAGTACTTC
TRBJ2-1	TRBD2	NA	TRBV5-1	CASSLGGTSSYNEQFF	TGCGCCAGCAGCTTGGGTGGGACTAGCTCCTACAATGAGCAGTTCTTC
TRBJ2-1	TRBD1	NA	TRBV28	CASRLAGTGFGEQFF	TGTGCCAGCAGGCTGGCCGGGACAGGGTTCGGTGAGCAGTTCTTC
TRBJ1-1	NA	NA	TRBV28	CASSNGPNTEAFF	TGTGCCAGCAGTAATGGGCCGAACACTGAAGCTTTCTTT
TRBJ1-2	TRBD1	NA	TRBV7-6	CASSLGAGGAGGYTF	TGTGCCAGCAGCTTAGGGGCAGGGGGAGCGGGTGGCTACACCTTC
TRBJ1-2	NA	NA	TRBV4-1	CASSQVAGRGGYTF	TGCGCCAGCAGCCAAGTAGCGGGGAGGGGTGGCTACACCTTC
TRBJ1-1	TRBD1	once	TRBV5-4	CASRYDRGRITEAFF	TGTGCCAGCAGGTATGACAGGGGAAGGATCACTGAAGCTTTCTTT
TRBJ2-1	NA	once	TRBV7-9	CASTLVADEQFF	TGTGCCAGCACCCTAGTTGCTGATGAGCAGTTCTTC
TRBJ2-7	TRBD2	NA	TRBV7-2	CASSLGLAGRSSYEQYF	TGTGCCAGCAGCTTAGGGCTAGCGGGAAGGAGCTCCTACGAGCAGTACTTC
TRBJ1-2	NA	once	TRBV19	CASSRDSAIGYTF	TGTGCCAGTAGTCGGGACTCAGCGATCGGCTACACCTTC
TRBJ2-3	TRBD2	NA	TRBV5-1	CASSFSGRRGADTQYF	TGCGCCAGCAGCTTTAGCGGGAGGAGGGGGGCAGATACGCAGTATTTT
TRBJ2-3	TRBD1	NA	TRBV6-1	CASSEEGAGTDTQYF	TGTGCCAGCAGTGAAGAGGGGGCTGGTACAGATACGCAGTATTTT
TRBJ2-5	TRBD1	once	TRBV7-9	CASSLTGGGETQYF	TGTGCCAGCAGCTTAACAGGGGGCGGGGAGACCCAGTACTTC
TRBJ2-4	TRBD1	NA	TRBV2	CASSDGTGVSGYF	TGTGCCAGCAGTGACGGGACAGGGGTTAGTGGGTACTTC
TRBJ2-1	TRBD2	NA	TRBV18	CASSPGTSGRSPFF	TGTGCCAGCTCACCTGGGACTAGCGGGAGGTCCCCGTTCTTC
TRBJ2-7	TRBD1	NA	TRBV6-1	CASSPLGQGTGEQYF	TGTGCCAGCAGCCCTTTGGGACAGGGAACAGGCGAGCAGTACTTC
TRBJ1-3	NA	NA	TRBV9	CASSVLPDGGSSRNTIYF	TGTGCCAGCAGCGTACTTCCCGATGGGGGGAGTTCGCGAAACACCATATATTTT